The present TCR beta chain was sequenced within a study of blood T cells in healthy people across ages. Study overall: About one barcoded beta molecule per two T cells was captured by template switching.

Trimming left V 4 bases short and J 3 bases short, with 16 bases between. The CDR3 totals 16 residues. Alongside a J-beta primer mix, a sample-barcoded 5' primer served in a second PCR lasting about 7 to 12 cycles. Each sample provided no less than 2.5 million CDR3-containing paired-end reads. Via MiXCR, TCRdb re-called the 5' RACE reads, giving one row per CDR3 protein. Of roughly 800,000 distinct CDR3 sequences listed, around 24% are singletons. These data were also reused for a study on T cells of mothers and their children.

The sequencing sample was made of blood. The chain employs TRBV12-3 or TRBV12-4 and TRBJ1-3; D may be TRBD1 (5 bases). The TCR was taken from a boy aged 10-17 years in good health. CDR3: CASSSLYAGLGNTIYF. The CDR3, as DNA: TGTGCCAGCAGTTCCCTTTACGCGGGGCTTGGAAACACCATATATTTT.